This TCR beta chain was identified during a study of chemoradiotherapy in HPV16-positive cancers. Study information: Candidate HPV-specific T-cell clones and common TCR motifs came from functional assays in two HPV16-positive patients.

Samples were taken several times over chemoradiotherapy. Libraries were prepared by immunoSEQ multiplex PCR; TCRdb keeps only in-frame clonotypes and omits some of them. The sample lists about 15,000 clones; about 70% were seen once. The TCR comes from a human donor with HPV-associated anogenital cancer. This material was acquired from a patient who underwent chemoradiotherapy.

The CDR3 nucleotides read TGTGCCAGCAGTTACTTGGGCAGCTCTGGAAACACCATATATTTT. Residues: CASSYLGSSGNTIYF. The chain uses TRBV6-5 and TRBJ1-3; D not resolved. This CDR3 contains 15 residues. V lost 1 base to trimming and J lost 0 bases, with 7 bases between them. Germline V CDR1 and CDR2: MNHEY, SVGAGI.